The present T cell receptor beta chain was sequenced within a study of CD8 T cells in Susac syndrome. Study-level information: When blood was collected, patients with Susac syndrome were therapy-naive, were taking corticosteroids, or were receiving intravenous immunoglobulin alone.

With 0 bases removed from V and 16 bases from J, the gap between germline ends came to 15 bases. Germline loops: CDR1 SEHNR, CDR2 FQNEAQ (reference sequence). The CDR3 contains 13 residues. Study-level findings and limits: The number of Susac-specific public clones found was approximately 15 in total CD8+ repertoires and a few in CD8+ TEMRA repertoires.

It was with random hexamers that roughly 0.45 to 1 ug RNA was reverse transcribed. Across 54 Vbeta and 13 Jbeta, immunoSEQ multiplex PCR amplified TCR beta CDR3. TCRdb fed the immunoSEQ multiplex PCR reads into MiXCR, producing one record per CDR3 protein. The sample lists approximately 190,000 distinct CDR3 sequences, 95% occurring once. The sample holds one count of this clonotype. Its antigen is as yet unknown. The clonotype was recovered from a human donor with Susac syndrome. The sequenced sample was CD8+ T cells from PBMCs. V and J are TRBV7-9 and TRBJ2-2, with D perhaps matching TRBD1 or TRBD2 (6 bases each). CDR3 in DNA: TGTGCCAGCAGCTTAGCGCGGGACATCAGTGCGTTTTTT. Translation: CASSLARDISAFF.